This T cell receptor beta chain is drawn from a study of STAT5B mutations in CD4+ large granular lymphocyte leukemia (dated by TCRdb to 2021 to 2024). For the study in its entirety: Among healthy controls, the CDR3 'QG' motif was associated with a particular HLA allele. Flow cytometry performed on FACSCanto II or FACSVerse showed that the purified fractions had more than 95% purity among lymphocytes. The study compared the TCRbeta repertoires of patients with CD4+ T-cell large granular lymphocyte leukemia against the TCRbeta repertoires of healthy blood donors. Overall study outcomes, separate from this receptor: Main leukemic clonotypes were private to each patient, although about 25% appeared at low frequency in other patients' non-leukemic repertoires. Enrichment of TRBV06-family usage was observed among the top patient clones (8/27) relative to healthy controls (2/35). CD4-sorted patient repertoires appeared more clonal than healthy CD4+ repertoires, and this difference persisted after removing the putative leukemic clones. Data were not HLA-matched; higher clonality in CD4+ versus CD8+ T-LGLL could reflect the relatively small sample size.

A word on this clone: This clone's antigen is unknown. Per-base quality was not reported, and no clone a single base away is much larger than it.

At the junction V is shortened by 0 bases and J by 6 bases, with 16 bases in between. Spanning cysteine to phenylalanine, the CDR3 consists of 16 amino acids. Only the CDR3 DNA stays, 48 bases, in frame from base 1. The germline V gene encodes CDR1 SGDLS and CDR2 YYNGEE. Healthy controls were around 38 blood donors whose buffy coats came from the Finnish Red Cross blood service. All TCR-sequenced material derived from peripheral blood: patient blood samples and healthy donor buffy coats. Peripheral blood mononuclear cells were isolated by Ficoll-Hypaque gradient centrifugation. Magnetic purification was used to isolate CD4+ cells from the buffy coats of the healthy controls. Genomic DNA was extracted using the Gentra Puregene Cell and Tissue kit, and a Qubit 2.0 fluorometer was used to quantify it. TCRbeta rearrangements were sequenced from genomic DNA using the immunoSEQ assay at survey resolution. Regarding the original processing steps: A lowest detectable productive clonotype frequency of 2.59 x 10-5 was observed in the TCR sequencing data. Analyses included only productive TCRbeta rearrangements, meaning complete and in-frame sequences. Sample clonality was computed as Simpson clonality in the immunoSEQ Analyzer version 3.0. Clones were grouped by frequency into very rare, small, medium, large (1-20%) or hyperexpanded (>20%) categories. Generation probabilities were estimated with OLGA 1.2.3, V-gene circos plots were made with VDJtools, specificities were looked up in VDJdb, and CDR3 motifs were identified with GLIPH. Held by TCRdb, this immuneACCESS table contains in-frame sequences only and omits some clones. Under half of the omission traces to an unresolved V gene where checked; the cause of the rest is unknown. The V and J calls and the clone size are those of that table, but D and trimming were determined from the DNA. The sample records more than 30,000 clones, about nine tenths of which are singletons. Clones ranked in the top ten supply approximately 0.97% of the sample.

The TCR originated in a human donor in good health. Recombination connected TRBV9 to TRBJ1-3, and TRBD1 may be the D gene, going by 5 matching bases. The source material was CD4+ T cells from blood buffy coats. CDR3 sequence: CASSVALTQELNTIYF. The DNA sequence is TGTGCCAGCAGCGTAGCTCTGACACAGGAATTAAACACCATATATTTT. The CDR3, completed at both ends by the reference TRBV9 and TRBJ1-3 genes, gives the full variable domain DSGVTQTPKHLITATGQRVTLRCSPRSGDLSVYWYQQSLDQGLQFLIQYYNGEERAKGNILERFSAQQFPDLHSELNLSSLELGDSALYFCASSVALTQELNTIYFGEGSWLTVV.